This TCR beta chain was sequenced during a study of radiation and T cells in renal cell carcinoma. A remark on this clone: The junction departs from the called germline gene at one end, perhaps through a read error.

The CDR3 consists of 15 residues. CDR1 and CDR2 from the germline V gene are MDHEN and SYDVKM. Libraries were prepared by immunoSEQ multiplex PCR; TCRdb keeps only in-frame clonotypes and omits some of them. The table lists tens of thousands of clones, 70% to 90% of them singletons. As for time point: blood 2 weeks post-SBRT. The treatment here: 15 Gy SBRT to primary tumor, nephrectomy 4 weeks later. This receptor was taken from a woman aged 50 to 60 with renal cell carcinoma. The V gene is TRBV28, the J gene TRBJ2-1, with 16 bases fitting TRBD2. This material consisted of blood, taken from a patient whose treatment included radiotherapy and nephrectomy. The CDR3 nucleotides are TGTGCCAGCAAACCTTCCGGGACTAGCGGGGGGGGCTGGATCTTC. Protein: CASKPSGTSGGGWIF. The full variable domain, rest sourced from reference TRBV28 and TRBJ2-1, is DVKVTQSSRYLVKRTGEKVFLECVQDMDHENMFWYRQDPGLGLRLIYFSYDVKMKEKGDIPEGYSVSREKKERFSLILESASTNQTSMYLCASKPSGTSGGGWIFGPGTRLTVL.